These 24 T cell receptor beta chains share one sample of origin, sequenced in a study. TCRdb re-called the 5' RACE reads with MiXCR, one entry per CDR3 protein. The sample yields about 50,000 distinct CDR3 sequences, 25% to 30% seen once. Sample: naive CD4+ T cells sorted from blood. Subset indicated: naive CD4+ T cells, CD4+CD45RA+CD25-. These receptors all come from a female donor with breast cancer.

This CDR3 reads CASSPTGGRQPQHF. In DNA, the CDR3 is TGTGCCAGCTCACCAACAGGTGGGAGACAGCCCCAGCATTTT. The rearrangement joins TRBV18 to TRBJ1-5; D may be TRBD1 (5 bases). From germline, CDR1 is KGHSH and CDR2 LQKENI. The CDR3 has 14 residues. V gave up 2 bases and J gave up 7 bases, with 12 bases separating them.

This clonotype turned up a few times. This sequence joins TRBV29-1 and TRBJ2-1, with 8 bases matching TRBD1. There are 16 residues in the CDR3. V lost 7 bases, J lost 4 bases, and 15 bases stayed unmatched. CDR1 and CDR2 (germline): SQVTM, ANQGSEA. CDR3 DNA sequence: TGCAGCGCTGCCCCTTCCGCCGGGACAGGTTACAATGAGCAGTTCTTC. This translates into CSAAPSAGTGYNEQFF.

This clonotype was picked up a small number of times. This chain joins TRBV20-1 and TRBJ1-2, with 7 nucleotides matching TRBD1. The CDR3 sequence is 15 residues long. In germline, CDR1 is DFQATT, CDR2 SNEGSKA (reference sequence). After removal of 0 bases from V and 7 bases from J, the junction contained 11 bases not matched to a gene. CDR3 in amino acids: CSARDGGQLKGGYTF. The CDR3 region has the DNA TGCAGTGCTAGAGATGGGGGACAGCTTAAGGGTGGCTACACCTTC.

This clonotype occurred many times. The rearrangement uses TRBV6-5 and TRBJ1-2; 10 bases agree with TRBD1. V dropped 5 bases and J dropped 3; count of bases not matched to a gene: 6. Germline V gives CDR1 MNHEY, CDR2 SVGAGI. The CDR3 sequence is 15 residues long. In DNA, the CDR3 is TGTGCCAGCAGTCAACCGGGACAGGGGCACTATGGCTACACCTTC. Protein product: CASSQPGQGHYGYTF.

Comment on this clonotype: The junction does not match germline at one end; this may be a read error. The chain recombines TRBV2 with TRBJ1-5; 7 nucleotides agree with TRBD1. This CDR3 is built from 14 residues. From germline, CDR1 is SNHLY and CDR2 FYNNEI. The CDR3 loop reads CTSRGSGGLGPQHF. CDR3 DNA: TGTACCAGCAGGGGGTCGGGGGGACTGGGGCCCCAGCATTTT. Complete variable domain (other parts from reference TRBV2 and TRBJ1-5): EPEVTQTPSHQVTQMGQEVILRCVPISNHLYFYWYRQILGQKVEFLVSFYNNEISEKSEIFDDQFSVERPDGSNFTLKIRSTKLEDSAMYFCTSRGSGGLGPQHFGDGTRLSIL.

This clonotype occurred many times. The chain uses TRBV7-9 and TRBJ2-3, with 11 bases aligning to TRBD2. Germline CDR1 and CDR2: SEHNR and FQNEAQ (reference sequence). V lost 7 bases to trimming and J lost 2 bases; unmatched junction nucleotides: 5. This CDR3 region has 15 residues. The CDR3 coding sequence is TGTGCCAGCATCGATAGCGGGGGGGCCACAGATACGCAGTATTTT. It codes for CASIDSGGATDTQYF.

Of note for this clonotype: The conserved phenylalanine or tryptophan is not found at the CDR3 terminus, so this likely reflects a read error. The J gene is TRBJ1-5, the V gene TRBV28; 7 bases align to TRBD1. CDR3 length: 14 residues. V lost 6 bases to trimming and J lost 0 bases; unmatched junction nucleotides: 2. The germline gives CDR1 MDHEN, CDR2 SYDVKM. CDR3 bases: TGTGCCAGCAGGTCAGGGGGTAGCAATCAGCCCCAGCATTTG. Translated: CASRSGGSNQPQHL.

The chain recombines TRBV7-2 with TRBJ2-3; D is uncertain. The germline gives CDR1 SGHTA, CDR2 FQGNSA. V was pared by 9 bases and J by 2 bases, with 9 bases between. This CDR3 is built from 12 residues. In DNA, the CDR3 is TGTGCCAGTTCGGAGAACACAGATACGCAGTATTTT. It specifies CASSENTDTQYF. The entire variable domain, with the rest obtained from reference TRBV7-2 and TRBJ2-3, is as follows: GAGVSQSPSNKVTEKGKDVELRCDPISGHTALYWYRQSLGQGLEFLIYFQGNSAPDKSGLPSDRFSAERTGGSVSTLTIQRTQQEDSAVYLCASSENTDTQYFGPGTRLTVL.

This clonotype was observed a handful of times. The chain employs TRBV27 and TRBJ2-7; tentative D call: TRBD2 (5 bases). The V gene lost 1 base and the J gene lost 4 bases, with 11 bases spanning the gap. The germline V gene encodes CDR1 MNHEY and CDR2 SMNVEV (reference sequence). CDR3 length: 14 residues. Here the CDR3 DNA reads TGTGCCAGCAGTTTATATTGGGGAGCGTACGAGCAGTACTTC. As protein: CASSLYWGAYEQYF.

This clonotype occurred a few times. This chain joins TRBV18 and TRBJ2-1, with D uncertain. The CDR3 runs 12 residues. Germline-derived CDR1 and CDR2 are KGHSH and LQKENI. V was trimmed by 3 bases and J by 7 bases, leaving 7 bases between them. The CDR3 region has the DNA TGTGCCAGCTCACCGGCCGGAAATGAGCAGTTCTTC. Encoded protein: CASSPAGNEQFF.

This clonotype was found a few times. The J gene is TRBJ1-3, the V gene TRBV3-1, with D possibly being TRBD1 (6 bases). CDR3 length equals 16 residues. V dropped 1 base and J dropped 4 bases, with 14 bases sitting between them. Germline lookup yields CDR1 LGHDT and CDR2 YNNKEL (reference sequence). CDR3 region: CASSQVKQGPGNTIYF. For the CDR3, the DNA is TGTGCCAGCAGCCAAGTCAAACAGGGTCCAGGAAACACCATATATTTT.

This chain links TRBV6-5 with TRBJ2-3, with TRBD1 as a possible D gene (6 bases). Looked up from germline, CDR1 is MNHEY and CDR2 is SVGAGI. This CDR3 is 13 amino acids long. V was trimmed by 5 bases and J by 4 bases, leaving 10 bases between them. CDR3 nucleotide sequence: TGTGCCAGCAGTAAACAGGGCCCAGATACGCAGTATTTT. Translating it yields CASSKQGPDTQYF.

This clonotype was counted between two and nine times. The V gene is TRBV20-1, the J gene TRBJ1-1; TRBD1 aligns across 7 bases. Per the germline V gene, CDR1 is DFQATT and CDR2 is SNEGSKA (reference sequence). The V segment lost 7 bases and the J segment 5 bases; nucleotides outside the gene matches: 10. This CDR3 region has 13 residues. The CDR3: CSGSGGPGTEAFF. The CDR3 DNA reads TGCAGTGGGTCAGGGGGGCCGGGGACTGAAGCTTTCTTT.

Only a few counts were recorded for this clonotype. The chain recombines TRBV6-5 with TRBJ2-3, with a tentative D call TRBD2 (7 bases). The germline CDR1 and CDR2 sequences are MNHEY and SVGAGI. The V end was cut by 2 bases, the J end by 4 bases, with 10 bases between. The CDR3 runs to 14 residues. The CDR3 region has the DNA TGTGCCAGCAGTTACAAGGGGGGGGCAGATACGCAGTATTTT. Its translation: CASSYKGGADTQYF.

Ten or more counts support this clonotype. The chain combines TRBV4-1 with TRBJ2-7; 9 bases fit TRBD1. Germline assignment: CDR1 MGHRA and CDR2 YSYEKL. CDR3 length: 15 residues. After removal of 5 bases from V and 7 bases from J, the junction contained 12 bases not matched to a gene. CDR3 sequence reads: CASSWPGTGSDEQYF. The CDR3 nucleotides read TGCGCCAGCAGCTGGCCCGGGACAGGGTCTGATGAGCAGTACTTC.

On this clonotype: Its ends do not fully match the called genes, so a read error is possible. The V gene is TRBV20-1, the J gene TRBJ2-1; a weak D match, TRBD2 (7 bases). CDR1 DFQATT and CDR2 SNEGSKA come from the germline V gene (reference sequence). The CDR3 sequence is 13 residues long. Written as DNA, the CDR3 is TGCAGTGCAGGGGGGACTACCTACAGTGAGCAGTTCTTC. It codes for CSAGGTTYSEQFF.

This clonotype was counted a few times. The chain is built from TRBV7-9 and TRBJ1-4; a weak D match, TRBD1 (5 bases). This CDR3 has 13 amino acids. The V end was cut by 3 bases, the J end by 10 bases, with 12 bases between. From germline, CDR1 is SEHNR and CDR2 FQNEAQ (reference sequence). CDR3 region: CASSFRDPTKLFF. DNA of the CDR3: TGTGCCAGCAGCTTCCGGGACCCGACAAAACTGTTTTTT.

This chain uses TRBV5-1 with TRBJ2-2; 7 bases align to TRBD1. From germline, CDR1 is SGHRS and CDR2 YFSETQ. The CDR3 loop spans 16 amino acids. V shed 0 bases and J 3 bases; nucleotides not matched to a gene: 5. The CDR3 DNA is TGCGCCAGCAGCTTGGTGCAAGGGACAGACACCGGGGAGCTGTTTTTT. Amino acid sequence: CASSLVQGTDTGELFF.

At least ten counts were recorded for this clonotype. The CDR3 here is CASSQVAEFNNNEQFF. CDR3 DNA sequence: TGCGCCAGCAGCCAAGTAGCGGAATTCAATAACAATGAGCAGTTCTTC. This chain uses TRBV4-3 with TRBJ2-1, with D possibly being TRBD2 (6 bases). In germline, CDR1 is LGHNA, CDR2 YSLEER. Trimming stripped 1 base from V and 5 bases from J, with 15 bases between. This CDR3 is built from 16 residues.

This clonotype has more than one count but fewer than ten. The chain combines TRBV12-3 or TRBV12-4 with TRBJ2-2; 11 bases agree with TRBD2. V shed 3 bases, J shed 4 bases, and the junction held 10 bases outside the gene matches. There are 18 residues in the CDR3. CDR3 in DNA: TGTGCCAGCAGTTTGAAAGGTAGCGGGAGGGCCAGCACCGGGGAGCTGTTTTTT. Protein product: CASSLKGSGRASTGELFF.

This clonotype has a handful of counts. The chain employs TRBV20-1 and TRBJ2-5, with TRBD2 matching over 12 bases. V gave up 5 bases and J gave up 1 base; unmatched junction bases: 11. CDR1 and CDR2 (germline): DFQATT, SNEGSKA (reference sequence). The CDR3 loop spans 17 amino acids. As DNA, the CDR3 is TGCAGTGCTTTGACTAGCGGGGGACCAGTTGCCCAAGAGACCCAGTACTTC. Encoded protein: CSALTSGGPVAQETQYF.

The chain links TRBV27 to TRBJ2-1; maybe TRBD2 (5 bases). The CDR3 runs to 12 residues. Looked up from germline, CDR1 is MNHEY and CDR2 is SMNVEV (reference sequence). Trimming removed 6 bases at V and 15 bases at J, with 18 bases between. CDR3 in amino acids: CASSPSVRRSFF. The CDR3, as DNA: TGTGCCAGCAGCCCCTCGGTACGGAGGTCGTTCTTC.

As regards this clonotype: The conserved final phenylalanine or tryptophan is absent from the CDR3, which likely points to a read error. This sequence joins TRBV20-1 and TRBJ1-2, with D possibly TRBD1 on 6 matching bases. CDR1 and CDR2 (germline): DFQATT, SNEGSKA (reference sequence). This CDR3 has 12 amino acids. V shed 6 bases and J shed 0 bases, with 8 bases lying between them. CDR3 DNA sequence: TGCAGTGCGAGGGGGTCTAACTATGGCTACACCTAC. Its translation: CSARGSNYGYTY.

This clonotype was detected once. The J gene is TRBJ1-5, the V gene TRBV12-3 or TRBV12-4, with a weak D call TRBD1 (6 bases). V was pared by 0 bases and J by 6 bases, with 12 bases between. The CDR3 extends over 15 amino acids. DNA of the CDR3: TGTGCCAGCAGTTTAGCCCGGGGGGCGGGTCAGCCCCAGCATTTT. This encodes CASSLARGAGQPQHF.